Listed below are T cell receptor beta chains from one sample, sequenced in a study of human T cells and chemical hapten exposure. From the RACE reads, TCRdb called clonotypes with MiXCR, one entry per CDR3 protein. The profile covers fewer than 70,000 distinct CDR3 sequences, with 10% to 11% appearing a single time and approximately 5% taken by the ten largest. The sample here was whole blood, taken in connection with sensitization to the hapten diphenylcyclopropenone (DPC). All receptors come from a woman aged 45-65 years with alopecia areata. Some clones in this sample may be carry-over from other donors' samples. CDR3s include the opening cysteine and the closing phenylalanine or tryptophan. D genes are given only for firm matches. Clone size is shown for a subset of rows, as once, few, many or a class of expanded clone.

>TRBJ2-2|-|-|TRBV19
TGTGCCAGTAGGATTGTACAGGCCGGGGAGCTGTTTTTT
CASRIVQAGELFF
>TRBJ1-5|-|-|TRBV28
TGTGCCAGCACCCCCTCGGGGGCCAATCAGCCCCAGCATTTT
CASTPSGANQPQHF
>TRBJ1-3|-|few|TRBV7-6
TGTGCCAGCAGCTTATTAAGGATGCAGGGAGGACCCTCTGGAAACACCATATATTTT
CASSLLRMQGGPSGNTIYF
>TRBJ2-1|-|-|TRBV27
TGTGCCAGCAGTTTGTGGAGGGGAAGGAATGAGCAGTTCTTC
CASSLWRGRNEQFF
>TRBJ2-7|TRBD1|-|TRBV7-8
TGTGCCAGCAGCTCCCGGGACAGCTACTACGAGCAGTACTTC
CASSSRDSYYEQYF
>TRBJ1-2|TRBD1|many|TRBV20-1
TGCAGTGCCGGGGGCAACACAGGGGAGGGCTACACCTTC
CSAGGNTGEGYTF
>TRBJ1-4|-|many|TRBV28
TGTGCCAGCAGTTTATCTGGGGCAACTAATGAAAAACTGTTTTTT
CASSLSGATNEKLFF
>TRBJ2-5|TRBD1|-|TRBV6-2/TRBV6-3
TGTGCCAGCAACCGCCTCGACAGGGAAGAGACCCAGTACTTC
CASNRLDREETQYF
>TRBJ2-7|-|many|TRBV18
TGTGCCAGCTCACCAGGGGTAGTCTACGAGCAGTACTTC
CASSPGVVYEQYF
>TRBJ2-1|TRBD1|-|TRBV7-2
TGTGCCAGCAGCTTAGCCGGGACAGGCCGAACGTACAATGAGCAGTTCTTC
CASSLAGTGRTYNEQFF
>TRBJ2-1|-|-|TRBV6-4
TGTGCCAGCAGTGGGACTGGGGATCCCTACAATGAGCAGTTCTTC
CASSGTGDPYNEQFF
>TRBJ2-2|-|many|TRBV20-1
TGCAGTGCTAGAGGAGGGGGCACCGGGGAGCTGTTTTTT
CSARGGGTGELFF
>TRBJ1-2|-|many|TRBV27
TGTGCCACGCGCTCCCCGGGGGAGCGGTTTGGCTACACCTTC
CATRSPGERFGYTF
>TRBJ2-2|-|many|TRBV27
TGTGCCAGCAGTTACCCGAACACCGGGGAGCTGTTTTTT
CASSYPNTGELFF
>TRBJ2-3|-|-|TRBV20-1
TGCAGTGCTAGATGGCGGACAGATACGCAGTATTTT
CSARWRTDTQYF
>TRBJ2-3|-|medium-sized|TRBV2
TGTGCCAGCAGCCTTCTAAACACAGATACGCAGTATTTT
CASSLLNTDTQYF
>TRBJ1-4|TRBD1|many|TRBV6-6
TGTGCCAGCAGTTACCCGGGGACAGTTAATGAAAAACTGTTTTTT
CASSYPGTVNEKLFF
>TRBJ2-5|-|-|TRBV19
TGTGCCAGTAGTGCTAGGGGGGAGACCCAGTACTTC
CASSARGETQYF
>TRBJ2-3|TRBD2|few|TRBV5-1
TGCGCCAGCAGCTCGGCCCTTCCTAGCGGGAGGGCCATGAGGGGTCCTGATACGCAGTATTTT
CASSSALPSGRAMRGPDTQYF
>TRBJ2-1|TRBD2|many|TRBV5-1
TGCGCCAGCAGCTTGGTGGCTAGCGGGGGCGAAGGTGAGCAGTTCTTC
CASSLVASGGEGEQFF
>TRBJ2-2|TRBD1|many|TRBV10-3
TGTGCCATCAGTGATAGGACAGGGAACACCGGGGAGCTGTTTTTT
CAISDRTGNTGELFF
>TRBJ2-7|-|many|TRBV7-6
TGTGCCAGCAGCTCGAGACCCAACGAGCAGTACTTC
CASSSRPNEQYF
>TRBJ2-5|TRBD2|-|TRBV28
TGTGCCAGCAGACAGGGACTAGCGGGAGAGACCCAGTACTTC
CASRQGLAGETQYF
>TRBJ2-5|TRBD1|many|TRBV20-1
TGCAGTGCTAGGGTGACAGGGACAGAGACCCAGTACTTC
CSARVTGTETQYF
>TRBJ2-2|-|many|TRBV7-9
TGTGCCAGCAGCTTAGACGGTTTCACCGGGGAGCTGTTTTTT
CASSLDGFTGELFF
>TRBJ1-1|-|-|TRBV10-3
TGTGCCACCCTCAGGAACACTGAAGCTTTCTTT
CATLRNTEAFF
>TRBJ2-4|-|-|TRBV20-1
TGCAGTGCTAGGAGAGCAACCGTAGCCAAAAACATTCAGTACTTC
CSARRATVAKNIQYF
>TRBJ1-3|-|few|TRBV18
TGTGCCATCTCACCACCGCAGGGGATCTCTGGAAACACCATATATTTT
CAISPPQGISGNTIYF
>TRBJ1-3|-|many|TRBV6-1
TGTGCCAGCAGTGAAATCAGGGATGGAAACACCATATATTTT
CASSEIRDGNTIYF
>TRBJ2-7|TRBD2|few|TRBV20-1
TGCAGTGCTAGAGGGGGTGGACTAGCCAACGAGCAGTACTTC
CSARGGGLANEQYF
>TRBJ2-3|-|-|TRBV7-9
TGTGCCAGCAGCTCTCAAACAGATACGCAGTATTTT
CASSSQTDTQYF
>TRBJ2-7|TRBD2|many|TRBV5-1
TGCGCCAGCAGCTTGGAGGGGAGGGGCTACGAGCAGTACTTC
CASSLEGRGYEQYF
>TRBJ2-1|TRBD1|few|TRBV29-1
TGCAGCGTTGGGGACAGAATCTACAATGAGCAGTTCTTC
CSVGDRIYNEQFF
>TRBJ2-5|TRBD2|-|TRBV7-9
TGTGCCAGCAGCTTACCTAGCGGGAGAAAGCAAGAGACCCAGTACTTC
CASSLPSGRKQETQYF
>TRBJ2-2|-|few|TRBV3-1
TGTGCCAGCAGGAGGGTGGAAACCGGGGAGCTGTTTTTT
CASRRVETGELFF
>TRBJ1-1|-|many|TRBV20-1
TGCAGTGCTAGACCTCTGGACAAGGTGAACACTGAAGCTTTCTTT
CSARPLDKVNTEAFF
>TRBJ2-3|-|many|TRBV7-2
TGTGCCAGCAGCTTACTGAGCACAGATACGCAGTATTTT
CASSLLSTDTQYF
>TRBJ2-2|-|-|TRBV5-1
TGCGCCAGCAGCTTGGGGAGCGGCCGACACACCGGGGAGCTGTTTTTT
CASSLGSGRHTGELFF
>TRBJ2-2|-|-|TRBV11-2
TGTGCCAGCAGCTTACTCCGGGGCGGGGAGCTGTTTTTT
CASSLLRGGELFF
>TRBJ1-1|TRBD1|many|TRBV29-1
TGCAGCGTTTCCGGGACAGGGTGGAATGAAGCTTTCTTT
CSVSGTGWNEAFF
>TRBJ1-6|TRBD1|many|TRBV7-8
TGTGCCAGCAGCTTTGTCGGGACAGGGGGCTTGTCACCCCTCCACTTT
CASSFVGTGGLSPLHF
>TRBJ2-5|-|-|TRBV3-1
TGTGCCAGCGAGCCAAGATTAGGGGAGGAAGAGACCCAGTACTTC
CASEPRLGEEETQYF
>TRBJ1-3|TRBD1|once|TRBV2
TGTGCCAGCAGGGCGACAGGGGCTGGAAACACCATATATTTT
CASRATGAGNTIYF
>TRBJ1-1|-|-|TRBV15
TGTGCCACCAGCAGAATTGACACGGGGAACACTGAAGCTTTCTTT
CATSRIDTGNTEAFF
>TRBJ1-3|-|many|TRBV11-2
TGTGCCAGCACCCAGGGGATGGGAAACACCATATATTTT
CASTQGMGNTIYF
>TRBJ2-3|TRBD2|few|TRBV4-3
TGCGCCAGCGGGCCGCGCGCGGGGGGGATCACAGATACGCAGTATTTT
CASGPRAGGITDTQYF
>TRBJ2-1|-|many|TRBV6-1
TGTGCCAGCACCGCAGGGACCGTTTACAATGAGCAGTTCTTC
CASTAGTVYNEQFF
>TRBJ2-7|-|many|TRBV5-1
TGCGCCAGCAGCTTGGGCATATCAGGGTACTCCTACGAGCAGTACTTC
CASSLGISGYSYEQYF
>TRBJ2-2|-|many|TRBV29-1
TGCAGCGTTAGAGAGACAGTAAACACCGGGGAGCTGTTTTTT
CSVRETVNTGELFF
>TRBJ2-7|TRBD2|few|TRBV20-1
TGCAGTGCCGCGACTAGCGGGGGGGGGAACTACGAGCAGTACTTC
CSAATSGGGNYEQYF
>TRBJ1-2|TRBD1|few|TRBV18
TGTGCCAGCCAGCAGACAGGGAGACTCGATGGCTACACCTTC
CASQQTGRLDGYTF
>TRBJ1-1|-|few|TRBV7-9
TGTGCCAGCAGCTTGCCGGGAACAGGGTTAGGACCCACAGCTTTCTTT
CASSLPGTGLGPTAFF
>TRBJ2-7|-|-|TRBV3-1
TGTGCCAGCAGGGACTATGGCGAGCAGTACTTC
CASRDYGEQYF
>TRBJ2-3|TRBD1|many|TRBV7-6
TGTGCCAGCAGCCTCGACAGGGGGAAAGGCACAGATACGCAGTATTTT
CASSLDRGKGTDTQYF
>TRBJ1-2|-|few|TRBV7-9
TGTGCCAGCAGCTCCCGGCCTCACAAGAATGGCTACACCTTC
CASSSRPHKNGYTF
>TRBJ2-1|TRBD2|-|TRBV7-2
TGTGCCAGCAGCCCCCAAAGCGGGGGTAACAATGAGCAGTTCTTC
CASSPQSGGNNEQFF
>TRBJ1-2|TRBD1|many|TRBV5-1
TGCGCCAGCAGCTGGTGGGACAGGGACGATGGCTACACCTTC
CASSWWDRDDGYTF